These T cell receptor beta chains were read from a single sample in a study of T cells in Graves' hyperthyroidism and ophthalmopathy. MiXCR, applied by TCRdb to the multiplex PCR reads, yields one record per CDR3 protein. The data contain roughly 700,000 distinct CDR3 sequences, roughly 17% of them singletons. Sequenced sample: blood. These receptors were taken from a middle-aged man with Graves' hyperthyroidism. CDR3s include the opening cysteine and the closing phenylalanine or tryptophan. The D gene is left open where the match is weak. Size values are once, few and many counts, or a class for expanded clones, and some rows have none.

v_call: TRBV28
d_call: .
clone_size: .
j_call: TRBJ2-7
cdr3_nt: TGTGCCAGCATCTCACGCGGGATGAGCTCCTACGAGCAGTACTTC
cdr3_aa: CASISRGMSSYEQYF

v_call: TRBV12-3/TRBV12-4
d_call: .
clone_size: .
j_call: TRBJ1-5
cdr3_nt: TGTGCCAGCAGACAGACCTATAGCAATCAGCCCCAGCATTTT
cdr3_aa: CASRQTYSNQPQHF

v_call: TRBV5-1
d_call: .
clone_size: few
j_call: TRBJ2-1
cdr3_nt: TGCGCCAGCAGCTTGGGGCCAGCGCCAGTATACAATGAGCAGTTCTTC
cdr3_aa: CASSLGPAPVYNEQFF

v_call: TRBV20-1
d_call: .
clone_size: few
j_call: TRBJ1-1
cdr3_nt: TGCAGTGCTAGAGTTGCCATGGGCAGAACGGCTTTCTTT
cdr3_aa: CSARVAMGRTAFF

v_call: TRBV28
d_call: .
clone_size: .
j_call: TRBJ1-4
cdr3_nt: TGTGCCAGCAGCTGGGGACACCCTAATGAAAAACTGTTTTTT
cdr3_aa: CASSWGHPNEKLFF

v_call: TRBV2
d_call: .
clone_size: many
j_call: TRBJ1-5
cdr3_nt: TGTGCCAGCAGTGTGGGGGCAGTTAGCAATCAGCCCCAGCATTTT
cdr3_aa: CASSVGAVSNQPQHF

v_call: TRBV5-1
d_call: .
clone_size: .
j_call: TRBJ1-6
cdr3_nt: TGCGCCAGCAGCTTGGCCCCGGGAGCTAGGAATTCACCCCTCCACTTT
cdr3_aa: CASSLAPGARNSPLHF

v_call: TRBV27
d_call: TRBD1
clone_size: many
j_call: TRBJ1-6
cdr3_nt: TGTGCCAGCAGTACCCAACAGGGGACCTTGGTATCACCCCTCCACTTT
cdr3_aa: CASSTQQGTLVSPLHF

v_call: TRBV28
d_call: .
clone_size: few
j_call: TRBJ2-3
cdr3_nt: TGTGCCAGCAGGCAGGGTTTAACAGATACGCAGTATTTT
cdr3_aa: CASRQGLTDTQYF

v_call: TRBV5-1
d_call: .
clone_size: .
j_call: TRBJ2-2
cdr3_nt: TGCGCCAGCAGCCAAGGGGCGGGGATCAACGGGGAGCTGTTTTTT
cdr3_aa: CASSQGAGINGELFF

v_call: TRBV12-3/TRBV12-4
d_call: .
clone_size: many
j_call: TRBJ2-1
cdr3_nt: TGTGCCAGCAGTTCCATCGCGAGTAGTGGGGATGAGCAGTTCTTC
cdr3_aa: CASSSIASSGDEQFF

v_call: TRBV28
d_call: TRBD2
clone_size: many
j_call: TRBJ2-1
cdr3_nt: TGTGCCAGCAGTTTGAGGCGGGAGGCCGGCAATGAGCAGTTCTTC
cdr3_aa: CASSLRREAGNEQFF

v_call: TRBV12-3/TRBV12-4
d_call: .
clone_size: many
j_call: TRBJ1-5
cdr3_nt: TGTGCCAGCAGTTTAGGGGGTGCCAATCAGCCCCAGCATTTT
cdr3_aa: CASSLGGANQPQHF

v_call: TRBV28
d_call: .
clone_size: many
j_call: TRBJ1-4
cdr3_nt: TGTGCCAGCAGCCCTTGGTCGGCAACTAATGAAAAACTGTTTTTT
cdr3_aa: CASSPWSATNEKLFF

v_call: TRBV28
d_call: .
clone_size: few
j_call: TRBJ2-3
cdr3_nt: TGTGCCAGCAGCCGGTCTAGTTACACAGATACGCAGTATTTT
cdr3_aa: CASSRSSYTDTQYF

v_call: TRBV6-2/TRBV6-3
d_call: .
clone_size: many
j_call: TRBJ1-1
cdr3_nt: TGTGCCAGCAGTTACTCCCCGGACACTGAAGCTTTCTTT
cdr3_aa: CASSYSPDTEAFF

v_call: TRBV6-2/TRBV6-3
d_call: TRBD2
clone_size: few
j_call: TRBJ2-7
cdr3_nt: TGTGCCAGCAGATTCTCTCCTAGCGGGAGTAGGAGTGGCTACGAGCAGTACTTC
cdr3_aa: CASRFSPSGSRSGYEQYF

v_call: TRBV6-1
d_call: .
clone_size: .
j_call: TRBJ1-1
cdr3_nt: TGTGCCAGCAGTGAGGCAGGGGACATGAACACTGAAGCTTTCTTT
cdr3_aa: CASSEAGDMNTEAFF

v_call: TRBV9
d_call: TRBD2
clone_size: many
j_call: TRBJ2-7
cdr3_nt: TGTGCCAGAGCCCTTACTAGCGACCACTCCTACGAGCAGTACTTC
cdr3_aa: CARALTSDHSYEQYF

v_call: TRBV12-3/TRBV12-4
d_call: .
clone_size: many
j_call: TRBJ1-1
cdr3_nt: TGTGCCAGCAGTTTAACGCAGAGTATGAACACTGAAGCTTTCTTT
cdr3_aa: CASSLTQSMNTEAFF

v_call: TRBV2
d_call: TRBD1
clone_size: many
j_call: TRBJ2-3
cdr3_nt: TGTGCCAGCGGCCCGGGACAGGGGACAGATACGCAGTATTTT
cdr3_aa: CASGPGQGTDTQYF

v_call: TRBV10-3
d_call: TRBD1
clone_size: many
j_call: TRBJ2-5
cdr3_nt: TGTGCCATCAGTGAGTCTTTTGGGGACAGGTATCAAGAGACCCAGTACTTC
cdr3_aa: CAISESFGDRYQETQYF

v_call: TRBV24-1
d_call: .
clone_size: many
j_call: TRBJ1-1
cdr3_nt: TGTGCCACCAGTGATTTAGTCCCGGGGGAGAACACTGAAGCTTTCTTT
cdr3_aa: CATSDLVPGENTEAFF

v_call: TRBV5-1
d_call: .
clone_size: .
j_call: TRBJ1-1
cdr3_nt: TGCGCCAGCAGCTTGGGGGTCCCAAACATTGAAGCTTTCTTT
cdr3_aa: CASSLGVPNIEAFF

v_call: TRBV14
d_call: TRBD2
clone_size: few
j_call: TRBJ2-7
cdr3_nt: TGTGCCAGCAGCCAAGTGACGGGAGGGCCGTACGAGCAGTACTTC
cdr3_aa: CASSQVTGGPYEQYF

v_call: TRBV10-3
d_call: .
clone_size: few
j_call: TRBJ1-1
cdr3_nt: TGTGCCATCAGACAAAGGAACACTGAAGCTTTCTTT
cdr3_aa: CAIRQRNTEAFF

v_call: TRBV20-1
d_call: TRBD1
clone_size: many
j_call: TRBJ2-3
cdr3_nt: TGCAGTGCGCCCTCCAGGGGGGATACGCAGTATTTT
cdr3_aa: CSAPSRGDTQYF

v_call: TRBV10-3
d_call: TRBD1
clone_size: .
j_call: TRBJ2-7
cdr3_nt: TGTGCCATCAGCGGACAGGGGAGGGGGTACGAGCAGTACTTC
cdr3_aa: CAISGQGRGYEQYF

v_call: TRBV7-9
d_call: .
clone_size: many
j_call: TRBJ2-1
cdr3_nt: TGTGCCAGCACCCCCCGTGGCGGAACCCAGAGCTCCTACAATGAGCAGTTCTTC
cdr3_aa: CASTPRGGTQSSYNEQFF

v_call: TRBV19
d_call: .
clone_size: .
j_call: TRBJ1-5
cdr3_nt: TGTGCCAGTAGTCTCCAACCGGCGGGAATCAGCAATCAGCCCCAGCATTTT
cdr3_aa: CASSLQPAGISNQPQHF

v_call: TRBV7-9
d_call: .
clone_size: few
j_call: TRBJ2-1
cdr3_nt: TGTGCCAGCAGCCATCAAGGAATCCTCCGGAATGAGCAGTTCTTC
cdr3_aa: CASSHQGILRNEQFF

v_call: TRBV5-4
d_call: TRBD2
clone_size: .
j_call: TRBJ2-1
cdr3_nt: TGTGCCAGCAGCTTTTTGCGGGAGGCCTACAATGAGCAGTTCTTC
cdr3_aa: CASSFLREAYNEQFF

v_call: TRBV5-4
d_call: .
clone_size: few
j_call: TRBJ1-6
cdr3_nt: TGTGCCAGCAGAACCAAGGGGAGCTCCTATAATTCACCCCTCCACTTT
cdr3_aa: CASRTKGSSYNSPLHF

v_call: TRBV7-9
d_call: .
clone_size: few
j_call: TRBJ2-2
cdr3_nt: TGTGCCAGCAGCCCAAGACTCGCGGCGAGGGGGGCCGGGGAGCTGTTTTTT
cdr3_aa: CASSPRLAARGAGELFF

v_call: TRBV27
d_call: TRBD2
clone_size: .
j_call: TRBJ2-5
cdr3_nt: TGTGCCAGCAGATGGGGGGGGGGTGGGACCCAGTACTTC
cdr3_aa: CASRWGGGGTQYF

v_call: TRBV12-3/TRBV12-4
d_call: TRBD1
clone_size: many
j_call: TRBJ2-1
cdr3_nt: TGTGCCAGCAGTTTAGCCGGGGACAGGGGGCGAAATGAGCAGTTCTTC
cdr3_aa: CASSLAGDRGRNEQFF

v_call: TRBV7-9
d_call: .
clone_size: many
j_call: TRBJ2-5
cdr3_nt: TGTGCCAGCAGCCCCAGGGAGTTGGAGACCCAGTACTTC
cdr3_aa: CASSPRELETQYF

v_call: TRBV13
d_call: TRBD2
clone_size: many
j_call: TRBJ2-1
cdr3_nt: TGTGCCAGCAGCTTTGGCGGGAGGAACCTCTACAATGAGCAGTTCTTC
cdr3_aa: CASSFGGRNLYNEQFF

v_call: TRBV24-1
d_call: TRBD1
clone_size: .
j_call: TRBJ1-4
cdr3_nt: TGTGCCACCAGTGGGACGACAGGGTTGAGTGAAAAACTGTTTTTT
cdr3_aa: CATSGTTGLSEKLFF

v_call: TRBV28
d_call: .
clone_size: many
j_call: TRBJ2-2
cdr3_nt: TGTGCCAGCAGTTTAGCGGGGCCGAACACCGGGGAGCTGTTTTTT
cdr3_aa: CASSLAGPNTGELFF

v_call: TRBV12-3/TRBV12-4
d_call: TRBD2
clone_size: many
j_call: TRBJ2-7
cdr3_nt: TGTGCCAGCACCGTACTAGCGGGAGGTCGAGAGCAGTACTTC
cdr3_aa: CASTVLAGGREQYF

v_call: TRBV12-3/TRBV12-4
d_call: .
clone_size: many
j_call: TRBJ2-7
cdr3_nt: TGTGCCAGCAGTCGGAAGGGGGATTTGGACGAGCAGTACTTC
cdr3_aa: CASSRKGDLDEQYF

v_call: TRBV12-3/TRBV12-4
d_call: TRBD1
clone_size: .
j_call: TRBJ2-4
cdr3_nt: TGTGCCAGCAGTGGGACAGGATTAGCCAAAAACATTCAGTACTTC
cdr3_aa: CASSGTGLAKNIQYF

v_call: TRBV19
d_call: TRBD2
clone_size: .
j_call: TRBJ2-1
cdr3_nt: TGTGCCAGTAGTGGGACTAGCGGGATAGATGAGCAGTTCTTC
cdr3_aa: CASSGTSGIDEQFF

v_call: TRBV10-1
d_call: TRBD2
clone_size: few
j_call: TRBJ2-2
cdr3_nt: TGCGCCAGCAGTACCGGGACTAGCACCTCGAACACCGGGGAGCTGTTTTTT
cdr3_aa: CASSTGTSTSNTGELFF

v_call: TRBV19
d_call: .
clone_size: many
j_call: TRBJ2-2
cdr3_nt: TGTGCCAGTAGTTTCTACAGGGTACGCGACACCGGGGAGCTGTTTTTT
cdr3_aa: CASSFYRVRDTGELFF

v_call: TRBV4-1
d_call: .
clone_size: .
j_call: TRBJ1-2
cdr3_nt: TGCGCCAGCAGCCAAGAAAGGTGGCAGGGCGCTAACTATGGCTACACCTTC
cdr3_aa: CASSQERWQGANYGYTF

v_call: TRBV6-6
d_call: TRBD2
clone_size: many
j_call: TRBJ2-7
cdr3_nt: TGTGCCAGCAGTTACCTAGGGACTAGCGGAACCTACGAGCAGTACTTC
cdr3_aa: CASSYLGTSGTYEQYF

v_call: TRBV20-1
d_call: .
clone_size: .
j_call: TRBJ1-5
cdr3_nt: TGCAGTGCTAGAGATCCGACAGGTGGGAAGAGCAATCAGCCCCAGCATTTT
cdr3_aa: CSARDPTGGKSNQPQHF

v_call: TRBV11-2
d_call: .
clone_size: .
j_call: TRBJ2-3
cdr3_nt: TGTGCCAGCAGCTTAGCGGTAGGGGAAACAGATACGCAGTATTTT
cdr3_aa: CASSLAVGETDTQYF

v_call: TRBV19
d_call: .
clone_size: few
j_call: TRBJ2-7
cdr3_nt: TGTGCCAGTAGTTTAACCCGGCAGGGCGGCGAGCAGTACTTC
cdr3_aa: CASSLTRQGGEQYF

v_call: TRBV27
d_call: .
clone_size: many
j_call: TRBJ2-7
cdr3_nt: TGTGCCAGCAGTCCCCTTGGTTGGGACCCCTACGAGCAGTACTTC
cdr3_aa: CASSPLGWDPYEQYF

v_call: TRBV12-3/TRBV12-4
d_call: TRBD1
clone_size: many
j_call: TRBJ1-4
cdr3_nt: TGTGCCAGCAGCCAGCGACAGGGAATAAGGGAAAAACTGTTTTTT
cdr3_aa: CASSQRQGIREKLFF

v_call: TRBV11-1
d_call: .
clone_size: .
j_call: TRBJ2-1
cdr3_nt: TGTGCCAGCACTTCTTTGGGCGTGCAGTTCTTC
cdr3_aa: CASTSLGVQFF

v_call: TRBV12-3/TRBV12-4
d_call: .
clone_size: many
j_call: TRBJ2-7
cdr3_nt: TGTGCCAGCAGTTTAAAAAGGGTCCCCTCCTACGAGCAGTACTTC
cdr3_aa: CASSLKRVPSYEQYF

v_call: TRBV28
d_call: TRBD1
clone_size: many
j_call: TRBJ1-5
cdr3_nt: TGTGCCAGCAGTTTAGCGACAGGGGATGACAATCAGCCCCAGCATTTT
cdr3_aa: CASSLATGDDNQPQHF

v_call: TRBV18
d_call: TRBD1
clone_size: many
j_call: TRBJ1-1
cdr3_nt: TGTGCCAGCTCACCGATGACAGGGAGAACTGAAGCTTTCTTT
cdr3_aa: CASSPMTGRTEAFF

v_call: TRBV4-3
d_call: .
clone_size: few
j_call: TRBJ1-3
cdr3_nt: TGCGCCAGCAGCCAAGATATGTACTCTGGAAACACCATATATTTT
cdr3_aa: CASSQDMYSGNTIYF

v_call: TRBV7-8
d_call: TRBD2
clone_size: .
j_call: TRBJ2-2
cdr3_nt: TGTGCCAGCACCCACCTAGCGGTAGGGCACATCGGGGAGCTGTTTTTT
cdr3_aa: CASTHLAVGHIGELFF

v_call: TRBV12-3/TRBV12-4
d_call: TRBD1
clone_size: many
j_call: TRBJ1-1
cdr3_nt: TGTGCCAGCAGTTTAGCGATGGTGGGGGACAGGGTTGGGGCTTTCTTT
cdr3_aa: CASSLAMVGDRVGAFF